The following is a T cell receptor beta chain sequence with its context. CD45RO-negative, CCR7-positively selected cells formed the naive CD8 fraction, excluding terminally differentiated effector memory CD45RA+ cells. The data were produced by immunoSEQ multiplex PCR, yet TCRdb's version contains in-frame clones alone and is incomplete. The sample holds under 700,000 clones, roughly 96% seen once. These data belong to a study of shared clonotypes between healthy human individuals. CDR1 is SGHDT, CDR2 YYEEEE, per germline. This CDR3 is 13 amino acids long. V lost 3 bases and J lost 5, with 11 bases in between.

The source of this sequence is a woman in her 30s in good health. This chain uses TRBV5-6 with TRBJ2-5; unclear D gene. The sequenced material came from naive CD8+ T cells sorted from blood. This CDR3 is CASSSSLVETQYF. CDR3 bases: TGTGCCAGCAGCTCGTCTTTGGTGGAGACCCAGTACTTC.